Each of the 27 T cell receptor beta chains below was sequenced from the same sample in a study of cytomegalovirus exposure and HLA in healthy donors. Researchers ran the PCR with 60 Vbeta and 13 Jbeta primers. Method: immunoSEQ multiplex PCR; TCRdb's copy keeps in-frame clones and lacks some. The data hold about 90,000 clones, with roughly 70% observed a single time. The material sequenced was PBMCs. The receptors were sampled from a woman aged 50 to 65 in good health and CMV-seropositive.

V usage is TRBV6-1 and J usage is TRBJ2-7; 7 bases line up with TRBD2. Germline V gene lookup returns CDR1 MNHNS and CDR2 SASEGT. Germline trimming cut 7 bases from V and 3 bases from J; bases unmatched to any gene: 9. This CDR3 region has 14 residues. For the CDR3, the DNA is TGTGCCAGCATTGGGGAGGGCCTAAGCTACGAGCAGTACTTC. Its translation is CASIGEGLSYEQYF.

This chain uses TRBV7-9 with TRBJ2-1, with 10 positions matching TRBD2. V shed 5 bases, J shed 4 bases, and the junction held 8 bases outside the gene matches. Germline values: CDR1 SEHNR, CDR2 FQNEAQ (reference sequence). The CDR3 covers 16 residues. CDR3 loop: CASSPLAGSSYNEQFF. The CDR3 bases are TGTGCCAGCAGCCCACTAGCGGGAAGCTCATACAATGAGCAGTTCTTC.

J is TRBJ2-7 and V is TRBV9, with TRBD1 identical over 7 bases. The V gene's germline CDR1 is SGDLS and CDR2 YYNGEE. The CDR3 loop spans 15 amino acids. Unmatched junction bases numbered 6, after V lost 1 base and J lost 2 bases. CDR3 protein: CASSVSATGTYEQYF. The CDR3 bases are TGTGCCAGCAGCGTATCGGCGACAGGGACCTACGAGCAGTACTTC.

The chain combines TRBV28 with TRBJ1-2; the D gene is possibly TRBD1 (6 bases). V lost 6 bases, J lost 8 bases, and 22 bases lay in between. This CDR3 is 15 amino acids long. Per the germline V gene, CDR1 is MDHEN and CDR2 is SYDVKM. CDR3 protein: CASSSKTGSVVGYTF. The CDR3 DNA is TGTGCCAGCAGCTCAAAAACAGGGAGTGTCGTGGGCTACACCTTC.

The V and J genes are TRBV7-9 and TRBJ1-2; 8 bases are shared with TRBD1. This CDR3 has 13 residues. Germline CDR1 is SEHNR and CDR2 is FQNEAQ (reference sequence). J gave up 7 bases and V 4 bases, and 5 bases lay outside the gene matches. For the CDR3, the DNA is TGTGCCAGCAGCTCCCCAGGGGGCTTTGGCTACACCTTC. This encodes CASSSPGGFGYTF.

The V and J genes are TRBV30 and TRBJ1-2, with 7 positions matching TRBD1. V shed 2 bases, J shed 7 bases, and the junction held 16 bases outside the gene matches. The CDR3 is 16 amino acids. Germline V CDR1 and CDR2: GTSNPN, SVGIG (reference sequence). CDR3 coding DNA: TGTGCCTGGAGTACTCAAAACAGGGGACGTCATCCTGGCTACACCTTC. Protein sequence: CAWSTQNRGRHPGYTF.

CDR3 protein: CASSTGLAGYNEQFF. The DNA for the CDR3 is TGTGCCAGCAGCACCGGACTAGCGGGCTACAATGAGCAGTTCTTC. The chain joins TRBV7-9 to TRBJ2-1; 11 bases align to TRBD2. The CDR3 loop spans 15 amino acids. The junction had 3 bases not matched to a gene; V was cut back by 5 bases and J by 3 bases. In germline, CDR1 is SEHNR, CDR2 FQNEAQ (reference sequence).

V is TRBV9 and J is TRBJ1-2, with unresolved D. The germline CDR1 and CDR2 sequences are SGDLS and YYNGEE. Trimming cost V 4 bases and J 4 bases, with 23 bases left between them. The CDR3 length is 17 residues. The CDR3 reads CASSPSDFAGGSYGYTF. The CDR3, as DNA: TGTGCCAGCAGCCCATCGGACTTCGCTGGAGGGTCCTATGGCTACACCTTC.

The J gene is TRBJ2-5, the V gene TRBV7-6; the match to TRBD2 covers 8 bases. This CDR3 region has 13 residues. J lost 5 bases, V lost 6 bases, and 5 bases had no gene match. Germline V gives CDR1 SGHVS, CDR2 FNYEAQ. The DNA for the CDR3 is TGTGCCAGCAGTATGGCGGGAGGCGAGACCCAGTACTTC. It yields the protein CASSMAGGETQYF.

The chain combines TRBV5-1 with TRBJ1-2, with D uncertain. The CDR3 totals 14 residues. The germline gives CDR1 SGHRS, CDR2 YFSETQ. V lost 0 bases and J 6 bases, leaving 12 bases between the germline ends. CDR3 protein: CASSLARERDGYTF. CDR3 nucleotides: TGCGCCAGCAGCTTGGCAAGGGAGAGGGATGGCTACACCTTC.

The CDR3 DNA sequence: TGCGCCAGCATGAACACAGCGGGCACAGATACGCAGTATTTT. As protein: CASMNTAGTDTQYF. This chain links TRBV5-1 with TRBJ2-3; tentatively, D is TRBD2 (5 bases). Germline V gives CDR1 SGHRS, CDR2 YFSETQ. The V end was cut by 6 bases, the J end by 1 base, with 12 bases between. The CDR3 is made up of 14 amino acids.

The rearrangement joins TRBV18 to TRBJ2-1; 14 bases are shared with TRBD2. The CDR3 has 16 residues. Germline loops: CDR1 KGHSH, CDR2 LQKENI. V trimming: 3 bases; J trimming: 6 bases; junction bases outside the gene matches: 4. CDR3 sequence: CASSPQGLAGGNEQFF. CDR3 coding DNA: TGTGCCAGCTCACCCCAAGGACTAGCGGGAGGCAATGAGCAGTTCTTC.

This chain uses TRBV28 with TRBJ2-5, with D possibly being TRBD1 (6 bases). The J call may be wrong; the DNA end is better matched by TRBJ2-7. The CDR3 has 13 residues. In germline, CDR1 is MDHEN, CDR2 SYDVKM. The CDR3 is CASSTGPVYEQYF. The CDR3 DNA sequence: TGTGCCAGCTCGACAGGCCCTGTATACGAGCAGTACTTC.

This clone came up a few times. Other DNA variants within this sample encode the same CDR3. The rearrangement uses TRBV27 and TRBJ2-1, with D possibly being TRBD2 (6 bases). Deletions cut 0 bases from V and 6 bases from J, with 12 bases between. Per the germline V gene, CDR1 is MNHEY and CDR2 is SMNVEV (reference sequence). This CDR3 contains 15 residues. Written as DNA, the CDR3 is TGTGCCAGCAGTTTATCACGGGGGTATGGCAATGAGCAGTTCTTC. As protein: CASSLSRGYGNEQFF.

This chain joins TRBV5-6 and TRBJ1-1; possible D gene TRBD1, 6 bases. The germline V gene has CDR1 SGHDT and CDR2 YYEEEE. The ends were cut back, 0 bases at V and 1 base at J, with 10 bases in the middle. The length of the CDR3 is 15 residues. CDR3 DNA: TGTGCCAGCAGCTTGGGGGACATGCCGAACACTGAAGCTTTCTTT. The encoded protein is CASSLGDMPNTEAFF.

V and J are TRBV6-6 and TRBJ1-2, with D possibly being TRBD1 (5 bases). This CDR3 is built from 14 residues. The V and J ends lost 1 base and 3 bases respectively, with 9 bases between them. Germline CDR1 is MNHNY and CDR2 is SVGAGI (reference sequence). CDR3 region: CASSYYTGHYGYTF. The CDR3, as DNA: TGTGCCAGCAGTTACTACACAGGTCACTATGGCTACACCTTC.

The CDR3: CASTTGQGAGEQYF. In nucleotides, the CDR3 is TGTGCCAGCACCACGGGACAGGGGGCTGGCGAGCAGTACTTC. V gene TRBV2 combines with J gene TRBJ2-7; 12 nucleotides line up with TRBD1. Losses at the gene ends were 7 bases for V and 6 bases for J; bases not matched to a gene: 7. The CDR3 runs 14 residues. From germline, CDR1 is SNHLY and CDR2 FYNNEI. Complete variable domain (other parts from reference TRBV2 and TRBJ2-7): EPEVTQTPSHQVTQMGQEVILRCVPISNHLYFYWYRQILGQKVEFLVSFYNNEISEKSEIFDDQFSVERPDGSNFTLKIRSTKLEDSAMYFCASTTGQGAGEQYFGPGTRLTVT.

The V call is TRBV5-3, the J call TRBJ1-4, with D possibly matching TRBD1 (5 bases). TRBV5-3 is assigned to the ORF class and has an uncertain function. The V end lost 9 bases, the J end lost 4 bases, and 10 bases lay between the germline ends. The CDR3 is 12 residues long. The CDR3 DNA reads TGTGCCATCCCGGGACTTAATGAAAAACTGTTTTTT. Translating gives CAIPGLNEKLFF.

The CDR3 DNA sequence: TGCGCCAGCAGCTTTGGGACAGAAAAGTACGAGCAGTACTTC. Amino acid sequence: CASSFGTEKYEQYF. This chain links TRBV5-1 with TRBJ2-7; TRBD1 agrees at 7 bases. CDR3 length: 14 amino acids. The ends lost 2 bases at V and 4 bases at J; junction bases unmatched: 6. Per the germline V gene, CDR1 is SGHRS and CDR2 is YFSETQ.

The V gene is TRBV6-1, the J gene TRBJ1-5, with D hard to call. This CDR3 is built from 14 residues. The germline V gene has CDR1 MNHNS and CDR2 SASEGT. The V end was cut by 7 bases, the J end by 5 bases, with 15 bases between. The CDR3 sequence: CASITAGGHQPQHF. CDR3 nucleotide sequence: TGTGCCAGCATTACAGCTGGTGGGCATCAGCCCCAGCATTTT.

The V gene is TRBV9, the J gene TRBJ1-2; 7 bases are a match to TRBD1. CDR3 length: 14 residues. Per germline, CDR1 SGDLS and CDR2 YYNGEE. The V and J ends lost 4 bases and 2 bases, in that order; junction bases with no gene match: 5. CDR3 sequence: CASSRLQGNYGYTF. CDR3 in DNA: TGTGCCAGCAGCAGATTACAGGGGAACTATGGCTACACCTTC.

The V gene is TRBV2, the J gene TRBJ2-5; D might be TRBD1 (5 bases). The CDR3 is 13 residues long. Looked up from germline, CDR1 is SNHLY and CDR2 is FYNNEI. Trimming removed 10 bases at V and 2 bases at J, with 14 bases between. The CDR3 is CATTLRQQETQYF. The DNA of the CDR3 is TGTGCCACCACCCTCCGACAGCAAGAGACCCAGTACTTC. Together with reference TRBV2 and TRBJ2-5, the CDR3 gives the full variable domain: EPEVTQTPSHQVTQMGQEVILRCVPISNHLYFYWYRQILGQKVEFLVSFYNNEISEKSEIFDDQFSVERPDGSNFTLKIRSTKLEDSAMYFCATTLRQQETQYFGPGTRLLVL.

The chain joins TRBV2 to TRBJ2-2; 14 bases are a match to TRBD2. Germline-derived CDR1 and CDR2 are SNHLY and FYNNEI. V gave up 3 bases and J gave up 3 bases; unmatched junction bases: 12. CDR3 length: 20 residues. The CDR3, as DNA: TGTGCCAGCAGTGACCCTCCGGGACTAGCGGGAGAAGTTGACACCGGGGAGCTGTTTTTT. Encoded protein: CASSDPPGLAGEVDTGELFF.

There are a few counts of this clone. The same CDR3 can be traced to other DNA sequences in this sample. The chain carries TRBV7-9 and TRBJ2-1; the match to TRBD1 covers 7 bases. V lost 2 bases and J lost 6; bases outside the gene matches: 4. This CDR3 has 14 residues. Germline lookup yields CDR1 SEHNR and CDR2 FQNEAQ (reference sequence). Written as DNA, the CDR3 is TGTGCCAGCAGCTTACTGGCAGGGGGCAATGAGCAGTTCTTC. Protein sequence: CASSLLAGGNEQFF.

This clone came up once. This rearrangement joins TRBV25-1 to TRBJ2-5; D possibly corresponds to TRBD2 (5 bases). CDR1 MGHDK and CDR2 SYGVNS come from the germline V gene. Deletions cut 4 bases from V and 5 bases from J, with 17 bases between. The CDR3 covers 15 residues. This chain's CDR3 is CASSGALRRWETQYF. In nucleotides, the CDR3 is TGTGCCAGCAGTGGGGCCCTTCGGAGGTGGGAGACCCAGTACTTC.

The table lists this clone with a few counts. V and J are TRBV30 and TRBJ1-2, with 7 positions matching TRBD1. The CDR3 spans 12 residues. The V segment lost 2 bases and the J segment 6 bases; nucleotides outside the gene matches: 3. Germline values: CDR1 GTSNPN, CDR2 SVGIG (reference sequence). The CDR3 here is CAWSPQGDGYTF. In DNA form, the CDR3 reads TGTGCCTGGAGTCCCCAGGGGGATGGCTACACCTTC.

This sequence joins TRBV5-1 and TRBJ1-5; the match to TRBD1 covers 12 bases. The CDR3 runs 16 residues. J gave up 8 bases and V 0 bases, and 6 bases lay outside the gene matches. The germline gives CDR1 SGHRS, CDR2 YFSETQ. CDR3 protein: CASSLGGTGGLEPQHF. The DNA of the CDR3 is TGCGCCAGCAGCTTGGGAGGGACAGGGGGCCTGGAGCCCCAGCATTTT.